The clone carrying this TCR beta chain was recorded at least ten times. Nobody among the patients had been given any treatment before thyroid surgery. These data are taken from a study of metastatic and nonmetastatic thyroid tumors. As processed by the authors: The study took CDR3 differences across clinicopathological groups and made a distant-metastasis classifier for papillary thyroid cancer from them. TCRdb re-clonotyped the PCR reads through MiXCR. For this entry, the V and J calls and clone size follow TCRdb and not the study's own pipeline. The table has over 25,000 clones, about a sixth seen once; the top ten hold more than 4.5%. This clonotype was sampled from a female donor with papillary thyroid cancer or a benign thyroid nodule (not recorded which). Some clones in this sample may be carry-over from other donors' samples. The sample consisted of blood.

Here the CDR3 DNA reads TGCGCCAGCAGCCCCGGCTCGGGGGGGGGTCAAGAGACCCAGTACTTC. The encoded protein is CASSPGSGGGQETQYF. The gene calls are TRBV5-1 and TRBJ2-5; 8 bases agree with TRBD2. This CDR3 has 16 amino acids. Trimming at V came to 4 bases and at J to 2 bases, leaving 10 bases not matched to a gene. CDR1 is SGHRS, CDR2 YFSETQ, per germline.